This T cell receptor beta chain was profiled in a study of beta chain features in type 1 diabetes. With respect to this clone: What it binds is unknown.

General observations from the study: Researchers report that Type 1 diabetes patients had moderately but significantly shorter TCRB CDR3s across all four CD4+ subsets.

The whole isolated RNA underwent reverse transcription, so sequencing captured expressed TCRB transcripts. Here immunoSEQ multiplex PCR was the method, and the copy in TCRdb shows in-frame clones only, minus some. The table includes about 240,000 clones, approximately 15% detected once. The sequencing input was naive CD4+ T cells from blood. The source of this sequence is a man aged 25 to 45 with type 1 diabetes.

The CDR3 protein is CASSQGQGAGEQYF. DNA of the CDR3: TGTGCCAGCTCACAAGGACAGGGGGCAGGGGAGCAGTACTTC. V is TRBV18 and J is TRBJ2-7; 11 bases match TRBD1. The CDR3 spans 14 residues. Losses at the gene ends were 4 bases for V and 7 bases for J; bases not matched to a gene: 6. Germline lookup yields CDR1 KGHSH and CDR2 LQKENI.